A single sample is the source of the 32 T cell receptor beta chains below, sequenced in a study of relationships among human T cell subsets. Semiquantitative ARM-PCR amplified T cell receptor alpha and beta CDR3 regions from mRNA. In ARM-PCR, communal superprimers followed tagged nested gene-specific primers for exponential amplification. TCRdb re-analysed the multiplex PCR reads in MiXCR, keeping a single row per CDR3 protein. The profile shows roughly 13,000 distinct CDR3 sequences, roughly two thirds of them singletons. The Th1 cells were the flow-through after CD25, CD56 and CD294 bead selections. The specimen was CD4+ Th1 cells sorted from blood. The receptors shown here come from a man aged 35 to 55 in good health.

This rearrangement joins TRBV11-2 to TRBJ2-1, with D possibly being TRBD2 (5 bases). Per germline, CDR1 SGHAT and CDR2 FQNNGV. This CDR3 is 13 amino acids long. Deletions cut 6 bases from V and 8 bases from J, with 14 bases between. The CDR3 nucleotides read TGTGCCAGCAGTTGGCCTAGCCTCCATGAGCAGTTCTTC. It codes for CASSWPSLHEQFF.

V gene TRBV6-6 combines with J gene TRBJ2-3, with 10 bases that match TRBD1. Trimming took 5 bases from V and 6 from J; bases not matched to a gene: 11. Germline V gene sequence: CDR1 MNHNY, CDR2 SVGAGI (reference sequence). The CDR3 is 16 residues long. The CDR3 protein is CASSHYPGQGRDTQYF. CDR3 bases: TGTGCCAGCAGTCATTACCCGGGACAGGGGAGGGATACGCAGTATTTT.

This clonotype has just a few counts. The CDR3 loop reads CASSMGDRVLHSNQPQHF. Written as DNA, the CDR3 is TGTGCCAGTAGTATGGGTGACAGGGTACTTCATAGCAATCAGCCCCAGCATTTT. The chain is built from TRBV19 and TRBJ1-5; TRBD1 matches 7 bases. CDR1 LNHDA and CDR2 SQIVND come from the germline V gene (reference sequence). This CDR3 is 18 amino acids long. J was trimmed by 0 bases and V by 3 bases; bases with no gene match: 11.

The chain is built from TRBV12-3 or TRBV12-4 and TRBJ2-7; D is undetermined. The CDR3 contains 12 residues. Trimming took off 3 bases at V and 6 bases at J, with 9 bases between the two ends. The CDR3 DNA reads TGTGCCAGCAGTTTTTCAGCCGGCGAGCAGTACTTC. This encodes CASSFSAGEQYF.

The CDR3 nucleotides read TGTGCCAGCAGGTTAGAGGGAAATCAGCCCCAGCATTTT. Translated, it gives CASRLEGNQPQHF. J is TRBJ1-5 and V is TRBV6-5; D is unresolved. In germline, CDR1 is MNHEY, CDR2 SVGAGI. CDR3 length: 13 residues. V lost 6 bases, J lost 4 bases, and 10 bases lay in between.

This clonotype has just a few counts. This chain uses TRBV20-1 with TRBJ1-5; possible D gene TRBD1, 6 bases. Germline V lookup: CDR1 DFQATT, CDR2 SNEGSKA (reference sequence). The CDR3 has 12 residues. V gave up 7 bases and J gave up 7 bases, with 14 bases separating them. The CDR3 loop is CSVRGRGQPQHF. CDR3 sequence (DNA): TGCAGTGTGCGGGGGCGCGGACAGCCCCAGCATTTT.

The chain carries TRBV4-1 and TRBJ2-5; D could derive from TRBD1 or TRBD2 (5 bases each). Germline V lookup: CDR1 MGHRA, CDR2 YSYEKL. The CDR3 runs to 16 residues. V shed 1 base and J shed 4 bases, with 16 bases lying between them. CDR3 loop: CASSQGQGSEGETQYF. In DNA form, the CDR3 reads TGCGCCAGCAGCCAAGGTCAGGGTAGCGAAGGAGAGACCCAGTACTTC.

The V and J genes are TRBV19 and TRBJ1-5; TRBD1 agrees at 10 bases. Germline CDR1 and CDR2: LNHDA and SQIVND (reference sequence). With V trimmed by 6 bases and J by 6 bases, 8 bases remained unmatched. This CDR3 region has 15 residues. The CDR3 DNA reads TGTGCCAGTAGGGCGACAGGGGGCATTGCTCAGCCCCAGCATTTT. Its protein product is CASRATGGIAQPQHF.

This clonotype appeared a single time. The J gene is TRBJ1-1, the V gene TRBV10-3; 7 bases fit TRBD1. The germline CDR1 and CDR2 sequences are ENHRY and SYGVKD. This CDR3 comprises 13 residues. After removal of 10 bases from V and 2 bases from J, the junction contained 7 bases not matched to a gene. The CDR3 nucleotides read TGTGCCAGCAGAAGACAGGGAAACACTGAAGCTTTCTTT. This gives the protein CASRRQGNTEAFF.

The chain links TRBV7-6 to TRBJ2-4; 8 bases align to TRBD2. Germline values: CDR1 SGHVS, CDR2 FNYEAQ. The CDR3 is 17 residues long. With V trimmed by 2 bases and J by 3 bases, 9 bases remained unmatched. The CDR3 DNA follows: TGTGCCAGCAGCTTAAGCGGGCGGGGGGACATCAAAAACATTCAGTACTTC. Translated: CASSLSGRGDIKNIQYF.

The chain combines TRBV28 with TRBJ2-1, with D possibly being TRBD1 (6 bases). The CDR3 contains 14 residues. Germline CDR1 and CDR2: MDHEN and SYDVKM. Trimming pared 6 bases from V and 9 bases from J, leaving 18 bases between. The CDR3 sequence is CASSLGTSAIEQFF. CDR3 DNA: TGTGCCAGCAGCCTCGGGACATCCGCGATTGAGCAGTTCTTC.

The rearrangement uses TRBV5-1 and TRBJ2-3; a weak D match, TRBD2 (6 bases). Deletions cut 7 bases from V and 0 bases from J, with 12 bases between. The CDR3 runs 14 residues. CDR1 is SGHRS and CDR2 is YFSETQ in the germline V gene. CDR3 protein: CASGAGRSTDTQYF. For the CDR3, the DNA is TGCGCCAGCGGGGCGGGACGAAGCACAGATACGCAGTATTTT.

This clonotype was counted a single time. The V gene is TRBV30, the J gene TRBJ1-1; D is undetermined. The V gene's germline CDR1 is GTSNPN and CDR2 SVGIG (reference sequence). V was clipped by 0 bases and J by 4 bases, with 9 bases between them. CDR3 length: 13 residues. CDR3 residues: CAWSVAYSTEAFF. The CDR3 DNA reads TGTGCCTGGAGTGTGGCGTATTCCACTGAAGCTTTCTTT. Looking up the rest from reference TRBV30 and TRBJ1-1 gives the full variable domain: SQTIHQWPATLVQPVGSPLSLECTVEGTSNPNLYWYRQAAGRGLQLLFYSVGIGQISSEVPQNLSASRPQDRQFILSSKKLLLSDSGFYLCAWSVAYSTEAFFGQGTRLTVV.

The count of this clonotype is one. V usage is TRBV6-5 and J usage is TRBJ2-3; D is perhaps TRBD1 or TRBD2 (6 bases each). The CDR3 totals 14 residues. CDR1 is MNHEY and CDR2 is SVGAGI in the germline V gene. In DNA, the CDR3 is TGTACCGGAGCTGGGGGGCCTAGCACAGATACGCAGTATTTT. Its translation is CTGAGGPSTDTQYF.

The chain joins TRBV11-2 to TRBJ2-7, with 8 bases aligning to TRBD2. Trimming removed 1 base from V and 2 bases from J; junction bases left unmatched: 4. The CDR3 has 15 residues. From germline, CDR1 is SGHAT and CDR2 FQNNGV. The CDR3 DNA sequence: TGTGCCAGCAGCTTAGGACGGGAGGGCCCCTACGAGCAGTACTTC. Amino acids: CASSLGREGPYEQYF.

The rearrangement links TRBV12-3 or TRBV12-4 to TRBJ2-1; D gene ambiguous. The ends were cut back, 3 bases at V and 6 bases at J, with 9 bases in the middle. The CDR3 consists of 13 residues. The CDR3 coding sequence is TGTGCCAGCAGTTTCCCCTATCGCAATGAGCAGTTCTTC. Encoded protein: CASSFPYRNEQFF.

J is TRBJ1-6 and V is TRBV18, with 7 bases that match TRBD1. Germline V gene sequence: CDR1 KGHSH, CDR2 LQKENI. After removal of 2 bases from V and 6 bases from J, the junction contained 4 bases not matched to a gene. CDR3 length: 15 amino acids. This chain's CDR3 is CASSPLTGANSPLHF. CDR3 nucleotides: TGTGCCAGCTCACCATTAACAGGGGCTAATTCACCCCTCCACTTT.

The CDR3 region has the DNA TGCAGCGTTGTGGGCGCAGATACGCAGTATTTT. It encodes CSVVGADTQYF. V usage is TRBV29-1 and J usage is TRBJ2-3, with D uncertain. Germline V gene lookup returns CDR1 SQVTM and CDR2 ANQGSEA. With 4 bases removed from V and 4 bases from J, the gap between germline ends came to 6 bases. The CDR3 length is 11 residues.

The chain is built from TRBV19 and TRBJ1-1; unclear D gene. This CDR3 is built from 11 residues. Trimming pared 9 bases from V and 11 bases from J, leaving 16 bases between. Germline values: CDR1 LNHDA, CDR2 SQIVND (reference sequence). The CDR3 protein is CASRNLGWAFF. In DNA, the CDR3 is TGTGCCAGCCGCAACCTCGGATGGGCTTTCTTT.

The rearrangement uses TRBV11-2 and TRBJ2-5; D ambiguous. This CDR3 region has 13 residues. V lost 6 bases, J lost 2 bases, and 10 bases lay in between. Germline assignment: CDR1 SGHAT and CDR2 FQNNGV. CDR3 sequence: CASSPGYQETQYF. DNA for the CDR3: TGTGCCAGCAGTCCCGGATATCAAGAGACCCAGTACTTC.

This rearrangement joins TRBV10-3 to TRBJ2-3, with no clear D. This CDR3 has 14 residues. With 7 bases removed from V and 4 bases from J, the gap between germline ends came to 15 bases. Looked up from germline, CDR1 is ENHRY and CDR2 is SYGVKD. CDR3 DNA: TGTGCCATCACACCAAACGGCGGAGCAGATACGCAGTATTTT. This encodes CAITPNGGADTQYF.

This clonotype was recorded a few times. CDR3 nucleotides: TGTGCCAGCGGGGCCCCTGGGGCCAACGTCCTGACTTTC. Its translation is CASGAPGANVLTF. V is TRBV6-4 and J is TRBJ2-6; a weak D match, TRBD1 (5 bases). The CDR3 runs to 13 residues. Germline V gene sequence: CDR1 MRHNA, CDR2 SNTAGT. V lost 8 bases to trimming and J lost 2 bases, with 7 bases between them.

The rearrangement joins TRBV20-1 to TRBJ1-5, with a possible D match to TRBD1 (5 bases). This CDR3 region has 13 residues. Germline V lookup: CDR1 DFQATT, CDR2 SNEGSKA (reference sequence). The V end was cut by 0 bases, the J end by 6 bases, with 9 bases between. For the CDR3, the DNA is TGCAGTGCTAGAGAGGTGGGGGGTCAGCCCCAGCATTTT. Translated: CSAREVGGQPQHF.

This clonotype was seen once. V is TRBV7-9 and J is TRBJ2-1; D is uncertain. Germline V gene sequence: CDR1 SEHNR, CDR2 FQNEAQ (reference sequence). Between the trimmed V and J ends, which lost 3 bases and 15 bases, there was a span of 3 bases. The CDR3 length is 8 residues. The CDR3 coding sequence is TGTGCCAGCAGCTTGTGGTTCTTC. Residues: CASSLWFF.

The CDR3 is CASRQVGETQYF. The CDR3 coding sequence is TGTGCCAGTAGACAGGTCGGAGAGACCCAGTACTTC. V gene TRBV19 combines with J gene TRBJ2-5, with TRBD1 as a possible D gene (5 bases). The CDR3 sequence is 12 residues long. Trimming cost V 6 bases and J 4 bases, with 9 bases left between them. Germline CDR1 and CDR2: LNHDA and SQIVND (reference sequence). The whole variable domain, filled in from reference TRBV19 and TRBJ2-5, reads DGGITQSPKYLFRKEGQNVTLSCEQNLNHDAMYWYRQDPGQGLRLIYYSQIVNDFQKGDIAEGYSVSREKKESFPLTVTSAQKNPTAFYLCASRQVGETQYFGPGTRLLVL.

This clonotype was detected once. The V gene is TRBV25-1, the J gene TRBJ2-1; 12 bases are shared with TRBD2. The CDR3 is 18 amino acids. The ends lost 1 base at V and 1 base at J; junction bases unmatched: 5. Germline CDR1 MGHDK, CDR2 SYGVNS. CDR3 DNA sequence: TGTGCCAGCAGTGAATTAGGACTAGCGGGGAATTCCTACAATGAGCAGTTCTTC. This encodes CASSELGLAGNSYNEQFF. Together with reference TRBV25-1 and TRBJ2-1, the CDR3 gives the full variable domain: EADIYQTPRYLVIGTGKKITLECSQTMGHDKMYWYQQDPGMELHLIHYSYGVNSTEKGDLSSESTVSRIRTEHFPLTLESARPSHTSQYLCASSELGLAGNSYNEQFFGPGTRLTVL.

The chain employs TRBV11-2 and TRBJ2-3; D not certain. Germline V gene sequence: CDR1 SGHAT, CDR2 FQNNGV. V was trimmed by 3 bases and J by 2 bases, leaving 6 bases between them. The CDR3 covers 13 residues. CDR3 region: CASSFTFTDTQYF. The CDR3 region has the DNA TGTGCCAGCAGCTTCACTTTCACAGATACGCAGTATTTT.

The chain couples TRBV28 to TRBJ2-3, with D maybe TRBD1 (5 bases). V was pared by 6 bases and J by 2 bases, with 12 bases between. CDR1 and CDR2 from the germline V gene are MDHEN and SYDVKM. The CDR3 covers 14 residues. This CDR3 reads CASSTGAYTDTQYF. CDR3 nucleotides: TGTGCCAGCAGCACAGGCGCCTACACAGATACGCAGTATTTT. Based on the CDR3 plus reference TRBV28 and TRBJ2-3, the full variable domain is DVKVTQSSRYLVKRTGEKVFLECVQDMDHENMFWYRQDPGLGLRLIYFSYDVKMKEKGDIPEGYSVSREKKERFSLILESASTNQTSMYLCASSTGAYTDTQYFGPGTRLTVL.

This rearrangement joins TRBV28 to TRBJ2-1; perhaps TRBD2 as D (7 bases). This CDR3 is built from 16 residues. Germline CDR1 MDHEN, CDR2 SYDVKM. V dropped 5 bases and J dropped 0 bases, with 14 bases sitting between them. CDR3 loop: CASSKTRGRSYNEQFF. DNA of the CDR3: TGTGCCAGCAGTAAGACGCGGGGGCGCTCCTACAATGAGCAGTTCTTC. Combining the CDR3 with reference TRBV28 and TRBJ2-1 gives the whole variable domain DVKVTQSSRYLVKRTGEKVFLECVQDMDHENMFWYRQDPGLGLRLIYFSYDVKMKEKGDIPEGYSVSREKKERFSLILESASTNQTSMYLCASSKTRGRSYNEQFFGPGTRLTVL.

A few counts support this clonotype. The rearrangement links TRBV29-1 to TRBJ1-2, with 8 bases identical to TRBD1. Trimming cost V 4 bases and J 8 bases; bases outside gene matches: 9. The CDR3 has 13 amino acids. Germline V gene sequence: CDR1 SQVTM, CDR2 ANQGSEA. CDR3 loop: CSVGTGTGVGYTF. The CDR3 DNA follows: TGCAGCGTTGGGACAGGGACCGGCGTAGGCTACACCTTC. Full variable domain (outside the CDR3, taken from reference TRBV29-1 and TRBJ1-2): SAVISQKPSRDICQRGTSLTIQCQVDSQVTMMFWYRQQPGQSLTLIATANQGSEATYESGFVIDKFPISRPNLTFSTLTVSNMSPEDSSIYLCSVGTGTGVGYTFGSGTRLTVV.

The chain combines TRBV7-9 with TRBJ2-3; tentative D call: TRBD1 (6 bases). This CDR3 is 17 amino acids long. CDR1 and CDR2 from the germline V gene are SEHNR and FQNEAQ (reference sequence). Trimming took off 1 base at V and 2 bases at J, with 16 bases between the two ends. The CDR3 here is CASSLDWGPMNTDTQYF. The DNA for the CDR3 is TGTGCCAGCAGCTTAGATTGGGGGCCAATGAACACAGATACGCAGTATTTT.

This sequence joins TRBV28 and TRBJ2-3, with unresolved D. Germline CDR1 MDHEN, CDR2 SYDVKM. The CDR3 is made up of 14 amino acids. Trimming removed 3 bases from V and 2 bases from J, with 9 bases in between. The CDR3 loop is CASSFDTNTDTQYF. CDR3 DNA sequence: TGTGCCAGCAGTTTCGACACCAACACAGATACGCAGTATTTT.